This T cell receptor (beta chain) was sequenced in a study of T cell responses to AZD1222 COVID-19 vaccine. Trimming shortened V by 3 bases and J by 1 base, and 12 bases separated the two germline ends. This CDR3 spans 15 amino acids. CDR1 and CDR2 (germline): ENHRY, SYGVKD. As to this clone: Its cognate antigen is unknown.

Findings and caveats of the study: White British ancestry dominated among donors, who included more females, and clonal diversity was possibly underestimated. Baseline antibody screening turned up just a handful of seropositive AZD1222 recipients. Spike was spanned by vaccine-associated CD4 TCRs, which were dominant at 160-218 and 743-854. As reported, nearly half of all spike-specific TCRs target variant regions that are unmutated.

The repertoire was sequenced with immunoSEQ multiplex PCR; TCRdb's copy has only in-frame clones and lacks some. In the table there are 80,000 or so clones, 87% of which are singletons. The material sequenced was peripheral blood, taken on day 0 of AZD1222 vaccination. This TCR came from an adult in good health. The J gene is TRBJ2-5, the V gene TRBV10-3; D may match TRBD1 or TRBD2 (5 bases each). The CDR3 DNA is TGTGCCATCAGTGAATGGGGGACCCCCCAAGAGACCCAGTACTTC. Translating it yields CAISEWGTPQETQYF.